Shown below are 19 T cell receptor beta chains from a single sample sequenced in a study of cytomegalovirus exposure and HLA in healthy donors. Use of 60 Vbeta and 13 Jbeta primers characterized the PCR. Sequencing was performed with immunoSEQ multiplex PCR; in TCRdb, only in-frame clones are kept and a portion is missing. This table has just over 60,000 clones, approximately 87% appearing once. Sequencing was performed on PBMCs. These receptors were obtained from a young man in good health and CMV-seronegative.

The chain uses TRBV30 and TRBJ2-7; possible D gene TRBD1, 5 bases. This CDR3 is built from 12 residues. Trimming stripped 3 bases from V and 3 bases from J, with 9 bases between. Germline CDR1 GTSNPN, CDR2 SVGIG (reference sequence). The CDR3 protein is CAWSDSDYEQYF. For the CDR3, the DNA is TGTGCCTGGAGCGACAGCGACTACGAGCAGTACTTC. Combining the CDR3 with reference TRBV30 and TRBJ2-7 gives the whole variable domain SQTIHQWPATLVQPVGSPLSLECTVEGTSNPNLYWYRQAAGRGLQLLFYSVGIGQISSEVPQNLSASRPQDRQFILSSKKLLLSDSGFYLCAWSDSDYEQYFGPGTRLTVT.

The J gene is TRBJ1-5, the V gene TRBV7-2, with a tentative D call TRBD1 (6 bases). The CDR3 runs to 15 residues. Germline values: CDR1 SGHTA, CDR2 FQGNSA. The V end lost 5 bases, the J end lost 4 bases, and 15 bases lay between the germline ends. CDR3 coding DNA: TGTGCCAGCAGCCCCCCTCCGCAGGGGAATCAGCCCCAGCATTTT. Translated: CASSPPPQGNQPQHF.

The chain recombines TRBV15 with TRBJ1-1, with 8 bases lining up with TRBD1. Losses at the gene ends were 6 bases for V and 4 bases for J; bases not matched to a gene: 7. The length of the CDR3 is 14 residues. The V gene's germline CDR1 is LNHNV and CDR2 YYDKDF (reference sequence). CDR3 in DNA: TGTGCCACCAGACCTCCAGGGGGCCTCACTGAAGCTTTCTTT. This translates into CATRPPGGLTEAFF.

V is TRBV30 and J is TRBJ2-4; D is perhaps TRBD2 (5 bases). The CDR3 extends over 16 amino acids. Germline V gene sequence: CDR1 GTSNPN, CDR2 SVGIG (reference sequence). V was cut by 4 bases and J by 0 bases, with 16 bases left in between. CDR3 in amino acids: CAWNSAGSPAKNIQYF. The DNA for the CDR3 is TGTGCCTGGAATTCTGCGGGTTCCCCAGCCAAAAACATTCAGTACTTC.

The chain recombines TRBV29-1 with TRBJ1-4, with a tentative D call TRBD1 (5 bases). There are 12 residues in the CDR3. Per the germline V gene, CDR1 is SQVTM and CDR2 is ANQGSEA. Trimming pared 7 bases from V and 8 bases from J, leaving 14 bases between. The CDR3: CSGRDRSEKLFF. CDR3 nucleotides: TGCAGCGGCAGGGATAGGAGCGAAAAACTGTTTTTT.

The genes are TRBV6-1 and TRBJ2-7; D is possibly TRBD1 (6 bases). Trimming stripped 6 bases from V and 3 bases from J, with 18 bases between. The CDR3 totals 15 residues. CDR1 MNHNS and CDR2 SASEGT come from the germline V gene. As DNA, the CDR3 is TGTGCCAGCAGAAGAACACAGGGCGCGAACTACGAGCAGTACTTC. Encoded protein: CASRRTQGANYEQYF.

The chain employs TRBV5-1 and TRBJ2-7; 7 bases are shared with TRBD1. The V and J ends lost 4 bases and 1 base, in that order; junction bases with no gene match: 5. The CDR3 consists of 14 residues. Germline assignment: CDR1 SGHRS and CDR2 YFSETQ. The CDR3: CASSLGTASYEQYF. The CDR3 DNA reads as TGCGCCAGCAGCCTCGGGACAGCTTCCTACGAGCAGTACTTC.

The rearrangement joins TRBV2 to TRBJ1-2; D might be TRBD1 (5 bases). The germline V and J ends were trimmed by 10 bases and 8 bases, with 23 bases remaining between them. The length of the CDR3 is 14 residues. Germline V gene lookup returns CDR1 SNHLY and CDR2 FYNNEI. In DNA, the CDR3 is TGTGCCACCCTTCTGTCGAAAGGGGAATGGGGCTACACCTTC. Residues: CATLLSKGEWGYTF.

The V and J genes are TRBV19 and TRBJ2-7; D possibly corresponds to TRBD2 (6 bases). Trimming stripped 7 bases from V and 0 bases from J, with 10 bases between. The CDR3 contains 13 residues. Looked up from germline, CDR1 is LNHDA and CDR2 is SQIVND (reference sequence). Here the CDR3 DNA reads TGTGCCAGTAACCCGGGGGACTCCTACGAGCAGTACTTC. Translation: CASNPGDSYEQYF. The full variable domain, rest sourced from reference TRBV19 and TRBJ2-7, is DGGITQSPKYLFRKEGQNVTLSCEQNLNHDAMYWYRQDPGQGLRLIYYSQIVNDFQKGDIAEGYSVSREKKESFPLTVTSAQKNPTAFYLCASNPGDSYEQYFGPGTRLTVT.

The CDR3 DNA reads TGTGCCAGCAGCCAAGTGGGGACTAGCGGGGGGGTCTACGAGCAGTACTTC. Amino acids: CASSQVGTSGGVYEQYF. The V gene is TRBV4-2, the J gene TRBJ2-7, with 16 bases identical to TRBD2. Germline V gene data show CDR1 as LGHNA and CDR2 as YNFKEQ. Trimming removed 1 base from V and 3 bases from J; junction bases left unmatched: 3. The CDR3 loop spans 17 amino acids.

This chain connects TRBV6-5 to TRBJ1-5; no definite D call. V was cut by 4 bases and J by 5 bases, with 12 bases left in between. Germline V lookup: CDR1 MNHEY, CDR2 SVGAGI. The CDR3 consists of 14 residues. In DNA form, the CDR3 reads TGTGCCAGCAGTTCTCAGGCCCTATATCAGCCCCAGCATTTT. Translating it yields CASSSQALYQPQHF.

The J gene is TRBJ1-6, the V gene TRBV2, with D perhaps matching TRBD1 (6 bases). The CDR3 runs to 15 residues. The germline gives CDR1 SNHLY, CDR2 FYNNEI. V lost 2 bases and J 7 bases, leaving 12 bases between the germline ends. The CDR3 protein is CASSEQGGVNSPLHF. The CDR3 DNA is TGTGCCAGCAGTGAACAAGGGGGGGTAAATTCACCCCTCCACTTT.

V gene TRBV19 combines with J gene TRBJ2-7, with a weak D call TRBD1 (6 bases). Looked up from germline, CDR1 is LNHDA and CDR2 is SQIVND (reference sequence). V lost 5 bases, J lost 1 base, and 12 bases lay in between. The CDR3 spans 14 residues. The CDR3 loop reads CASSYLGQSYEQYF. The CDR3 DNA is TGTGCCAGTAGTTACTTAGGACAGTCCTACGAGCAGTACTTC.

The chain is built from TRBV7-9 and TRBJ2-1; 11 nucleotides align to TRBD1. V gave up 5 bases and J gave up 5 bases; unmatched junction bases: 8. Germline CDR1 is SEHNR and CDR2 is FQNEAQ (reference sequence). The CDR3 spans 16 residues. The CDR3 coding sequence is TGTGCCAGCAGCCTCAGGGACAGGGGGGTCCACAATGAGCAGTTCTTC. Its protein product is CASSLRDRGVHNEQFF.

The genes are TRBV10-3 and TRBJ1-5; 7 bases match TRBD1. V lost 3 bases and J lost 11; bases outside the gene matches: 10. The CDR3 spans 14 residues. CDR1 is ENHRY, CDR2 SYGVKD, per germline. This CDR3 is CAISEGQAAGAQHF. DNA of the CDR3: TGTGCCATCAGTGAAGGACAGGCTGCCGGGGCCCAGCATTTT.

The V call is TRBV6-9, the J call TRBJ2-1, with 8 bases aligning to TRBD1. This CDR3 region has 16 residues. The germline gives CDR1 MNHGY, CDR2 SVAAGI. J lost 6 bases, V lost 7 bases, and 14 bases had no gene match. Here the CDR3 reads CASTVPGGGAPNEQFF. The CDR3 coding sequence is TGTGCCAGCACCGTCCCAGGGGGCGGGGCACCCAATGAGCAGTTCTTC.

The J gene is TRBJ2-1, the V gene TRBV6-5; the D gene is possibly TRBD2 (7 bases). Germline values: CDR1 MNHEY, CDR2 SVGAGI. Trimming shortened V by 7 bases and J by 1 base, and 14 bases separated the two germline ends. CDR3 length: 15 amino acids. The CDR3 loop reads CASTRGGTSYNEQFF. The CDR3 DNA sequence: TGTGCCAGCACCCGCGGGGGCACATCCTACAATGAGCAGTTCTTC.

This clone was found a few times. CDR3: CASSPLSSGGSTDTQYF. CDR3 DNA sequence: TGTGCCAGCAGTCCTTTGTCGAGCGGGGGAAGCACAGATACGCAGTATTTT. The rearrangement uses TRBV2 and TRBJ2-3; 8 nucleotides line up with TRBD2. The germline V gene has CDR1 SNHLY and CDR2 FYNNEI. The V gene end was trimmed by 5 bases and the J gene end by 0 bases; junction bases not matched to a gene: 10. The CDR3 runs to 17 residues.

This rearrangement joins TRBV7-9 to TRBJ1-5; 8 bases align to TRBD1. Germline V gives CDR1 SEHNR, CDR2 FQNEAQ (reference sequence). The CDR3 loop spans 16 amino acids. The trim removed 5 bases at V and 10 bases at J, leaving 16 bases unmatched. The CDR3 region is CASSHTGTGDFGPQHF. The CDR3 region has the DNA TGTGCCAGCAGCCACACCGGGACAGGAGACTTTGGCCCCCAGCATTTT.